Sequencing of this T cell receptor (beta chain) was carried out in a study of CD8 T cells in ankylosing spondylitis. CDR3 length equals 18 residues. From germline, CDR1 is SGHRS and CDR2 YFSETQ. Trimming cost V 4 bases and J 0 bases, with 17 bases left between them. Generation of TCR beta libraries employed quantitative 5'-RACE incorporating molecular barcodes. TCRdb independently ran MiXCR on the 5' RACE reads; one entry per CDR3 protein. The sample carries roughly 370,000 distinct CDR3 sequences, more than 20% recorded once. In regard to this clonotype: Its antigen is unidentified.

Overall study results and limits: In ankylosing spondylitis patients, matched synovial fluid reportedly showed significant enrichment of disease-linked clones. Typical of ankylosing spondylitis blood, it appeared, was a TCR beta motif of 7 or 8 highly homologous variants. Certain motif variants had earlier appeared in reactive arthritis synovial fluid and blood.

This receptor was identified in a male donor with ankylosing spondylitis. The sequencing input was blood, either unsorted or a sorted T cell fraction (not recorded which). The chain recombines TRBV5-1 with TRBJ2-6; D is undetermined. In nucleotides, the CDR3 is TGCGCCAGCAGCCAGGATCCCCCTCAGCTCTCTGGGGCCAACGTCCTGACTTTC. It codes for CASSQDPPQLSGANVLTF.